Listed here are 25 T cell receptor beta chains from one sample, sequenced in a study of CD8 T cells in Susac syndrome. With random hexamers, reverse transcription was performed on roughly 0.5 to 1 ug of RNA. TCRdb called the immunoSEQ multiplex PCR reads again in MiXCR, with one record for every CDR3 protein. The sample records fewer than 200,000 distinct CDR3 sequences, around 90% being singletons. Specimen: CD4+ T cells from PBMCs. The receptors stem from a human donor with Susac syndrome.

The chain couples TRBV11-2 to TRBJ2-1; D is tentatively TRBD1 or TRBD2 (5 bases each). CDR1 is SGHAT, CDR2 FQNNGV, per germline. The CDR3 is 16 amino acids. V was pared by 5 bases and J by 0 bases, with 14 bases between. CDR3 coding DNA: TGTGCCAGCAGCCGAGGTTTGAGGGGCTCCTACAATGAGCAGTTCTTC. This sequence encodes CASSRGLRGSYNEQFF.

The rearrangement links TRBV6-1 to TRBJ2-2; perhaps D is TRBD1 or TRBD2 (5 bases each). From germline, CDR1 is MNHNS and CDR2 SASEGT. The CDR3 has 17 residues. V was clipped by 5 bases and J by 4 bases, with 20 bases between them. The CDR3 nucleotides are TGTGCCAGCAGTCGGGACCCGTACCCGATAACCACCGGGGAGCTGTTTTTT. This gives the protein CASSRDPYPITTGELFF.

The chain carries TRBV30 and TRBJ1-1, with D possibly TRBD1 on 5 matching bases. Germline CDR1 reads GTSNPN; CDR2 reads SVGIG (reference sequence). Trimming shortened V by 0 bases and J by 5 bases, and 19 bases separated the two germline ends. The CDR3 totals 16 residues. DNA of the CDR3: TGTGCCTGGAGTGTACGAGGGGCGGATAGAAGGACTGAAGCTTTCTTT. As protein: CAWSVRGADRRTEAFF.

The sample holds a few counts of this clonotype. The gene calls are TRBV12-3 or TRBV12-4 and TRBJ2-1, with no clear D. Between the trimmed V and J ends, which lost 1 base and 3 bases, there was a span of 4 bases. The CDR3 is 13 amino acids. In DNA form, the CDR3 reads TGTGCCAGCAGTTTAGAGGACTACAATGAGCAGTTCTTC. Encoded protein: CASSLEDYNEQFF.

The rearrangement links TRBV5-1 to TRBJ2-7; 10 bases map to TRBD1. The J segment lost 0 bases and the V segment lost 4 bases, leaving 7 bases of the junction unmatched. CDR3 length: 16 residues. Germline assignment: CDR1 SGHRS and CDR2 YFSETQ. Here the CDR3 reads CASSRGRTGGSYEQYF. The CDR3 DNA follows: TGCGCCAGCAGCCGGGGCAGGACAGGGGGCTCCTACGAGCAGTACTTC.

The rearrangement links TRBV9 to TRBJ1-6; D unresolved. From germline, CDR1 is SGDLS and CDR2 YYNGEE. This CDR3 is 14 amino acids long. The V end was cut by 0 bases, the J end by 14 bases, with 15 bases between. CDR3 sequence (DNA): TGTGCCAGCAGCGTAGGTGCACGAGCTGAATCCCTCCACTTT. Translating it yields CASSVGARAESLHF.

The chain carries TRBV2 and TRBJ2-1; D gene unclear. Germline V gene data show CDR1 as SNHLY and CDR2 as FYNNEI. V gave up 4 bases and J gave up 4 bases, with 5 bases separating them. CDR3 size: 12 residues. The CDR3 bases are TGTGCCAGCAGTGTCAGTTACAATGAGCAGTTCTTC. Its protein is CASSVSYNEQFF.

The rearrangement joins TRBV4-1 to TRBJ2-5; D is ambiguous. The CDR3 is made up of 13 amino acids. Germline-derived CDR1 and CDR2 are MGHRA and YSYEKL. Trimming stripped 2 bases from V and 5 bases from J, with 9 bases between. The CDR3 loop reads CASSQRRAETQYF. The CDR3 DNA reads TGCGCCAGCAGCCAAAGAAGGGCGGAGACCCAGTACTTC.

V and J are TRBV2 and TRBJ2-7; 11 bases map to TRBD1. Germline values: CDR1 SNHLY, CDR2 FYNNEI. The CDR3 contains 14 residues. With V trimmed by 6 bases and J by 2 bases, 3 bases remained unmatched. CDR3 loop: CASRGTGGTYEQYF. CDR3 nucleotide sequence: TGTGCCAGCAGGGGGACAGGGGGTACCTACGAGCAGTACTTC.

The chain joins TRBV29-1 to TRBJ1-4; no firm D call. Trimming removed 5 bases at V and 4 bases at J, with 8 bases between. Germline assignment: CDR1 SQVTM and CDR2 ANQGSEA. The CDR3 runs to 12 residues. In DNA form, the CDR3 reads TGCAGCGTTCAACAGAATAATGAAAAACTGTTTTTT. Protein: CSVQQNNEKLFF.

The rearrangement links TRBV10-3 to TRBJ2-7; 8 nucleotides match TRBD1. This CDR3 contains 14 residues. V dropped 2 bases and J dropped 3; count of bases not matched to a gene: 3. The germline V gene has CDR1 ENHRY and CDR2 SYGVKD. CDR3 coding DNA: TGTGCCATCAGTGAGGGACAGGGACACTACGAGCAGTACTTC. Translated: CAISEGQGHYEQYF.

The rearrangement links TRBV20-1 to TRBJ2-3; D uncertain. CDR3 length equals 13 residues. Trimming removed 6 bases from V and 4 bases from J, with 14 bases in between. In germline, CDR1 is DFQATT, CDR2 SNEGSKA (reference sequence). The CDR3 DNA follows: TGCAGTGCCCCCCGAGGAGTGTCAGATACGCAGTATTTT. It translates to CSAPRGVSDTQYF.

This clonotype was seen once. The chain combines TRBV30 with TRBJ2-1, with 9 bases fitting TRBD2. The CDR3 has 14 amino acids. Germline V gene lookup returns CDR1 GTSNPN and CDR2 SVGIG (reference sequence). V was pared by 2 bases and J by 6 bases, with 5 bases of the junction left unmatched. This CDR3 is CAWSLSGGSNEQFF. The CDR3 nucleotides read TGTGCCTGGAGTCTTAGCGGGGGTTCCAATGAGCAGTTCTTC.

The V gene is TRBV5-1, the J gene TRBJ1-2; D perhaps matches TRBD1 (6 bases). The germline V and J ends were trimmed by 0 bases and 3 bases, with 12 bases remaining between them. The CDR3 totals 15 residues. CDR1 and CDR2 (germline): SGHRS, YFSETQ. CDR3 sequence reads: CASSLETRQDYGYTF. Here the CDR3 DNA reads TGCGCCAGCAGCTTGGAAACCAGACAGGACTATGGCTACACCTTC.

This sequence joins TRBV4-1 and TRBJ2-1; D is unclear. The CDR3 totals 15 residues. The V and J ends lost 1 base and 0 bases respectively, with 7 bases between them. Germline V gives CDR1 MGHRA, CDR2 YSYEKL. CDR3 protein: CASSQVLTSYNEQFF. CDR3 DNA sequence: TGCGCCAGCAGCCAAGTTCTGACCTCCTACAATGAGCAGTTCTTC.

This chain uses TRBV20-1 with TRBJ1-1; D is uncertain. CDR3 length: 13 residues. V was pared by 7 bases and J by 0 bases, with 12 bases between. Germline loops: CDR1 DFQATT, CDR2 SNEGSKA (reference sequence). CDR3 sequence (DNA): TGCAGTGACGCCGCCCGGATGAACACTGAAGCTTTCTTT. It is translated as CSDAARMNTEAFF.

The J gene is TRBJ1-2, the V gene TRBV4-1; possibly TRBD1 for D (6 bases). The CDR3 loop spans 14 amino acids. Looked up from germline, CDR1 is MGHRA and CDR2 is YSYEKL. V was cut by 4 bases and J by 0 bases, with 9 bases left in between. CDR3 in amino acids: CASSLDSANYGYTF. The CDR3 DNA reads as TGCGCCAGCAGCCTGGACAGTGCTAACTATGGCTACACCTTC.

This rearrangement joins TRBV2 to TRBJ2-7; D uncertain. V was trimmed by 2 bases and J by 4 bases, leaving 15 bases between them. From germline, CDR1 is SNHLY and CDR2 FYNNEI. This CDR3 comprises 15 residues. The CDR3 sequence is CASSENSVILYEQYF. The CDR3 coding sequence is TGTGCCAGCAGTGAAAATTCGGTGATCCTTTACGAGCAGTACTTC.

The CDR3: CASASSQETQYF. The DNA of the CDR3 is TGTGCCAGTGCTTCGAGCCAGGAGACCCAGTACTTC. The gene calls are TRBV19 and TRBJ2-5; D is unclear. Germline CDR1 LNHDA, CDR2 SQIVND (reference sequence). V lost 8 bases to trimming and J lost 5 bases, with 12 bases between them. This CDR3 contains 12 residues.

The gene calls are TRBV5-4 and TRBJ2-2; D not resolved. Trimming pared 0 bases from V and 3 bases from J, leaving 6 bases between. This CDR3 is 14 amino acids long. Germline CDR1 reads SGHNT; CDR2 reads YYREEE (reference sequence). As DNA, the CDR3 is TGTGCCAGCAGCTTGGATAAGTACACCGGGGAGCTGTTTTTT. Its translation: CASSLDKYTGELFF.

This chain uses TRBV13 with TRBJ2-3; TRBD2 agrees at 12 bases. Trimming removed 5 bases from V and 3 bases from J; junction bases left unmatched: 9. This CDR3 has 17 residues. The germline CDR1 and CDR2 sequences are PRHDT and FYEKMQ (reference sequence). The CDR3 DNA sequence: TGTGCCAGCAGCCGCGGCACTAGCGGGGGGTGGACAGATACGCAGTATTTT. Amino acids: CASSRGTSGGWTDTQYF.

The chain uses TRBV4-1 and TRBJ2-3; D gene uncertain. Trimming removed 1 base from V and 4 bases from J, with 15 bases in between. CDR3 length: 16 residues. CDR1 is MGHRA, CDR2 YSYEKL, per germline. This CDR3 reads CASSQATGFGADTQYF. The CDR3 nucleotides read TGCGCCAGCAGCCAAGCAACCGGCTTTGGGGCAGATACGCAGTATTTT.

CDR3 sequence reads: CASSPMLDRIYGYTF. In DNA, the CDR3 is TGCGCCAGCAGCCCTATGTTGGACAGGATCTATGGCTACACCTTC. This chain connects TRBV4-1 to TRBJ1-2, with TRBD1 identical over 7 bases. Per germline, CDR1 MGHRA and CDR2 YSYEKL. This CDR3 contains 15 residues. The V gene end was trimmed by 4 bases and the J gene end by 4 bases; junction bases not matched to a gene: 9.

The DNA of the CDR3 is TGTGCCAGCACCTCAATACGGGGGACCGAGCAGTACTTC. Its translation is CASTSIRGTEQYF. The rearrangement links TRBV3-1 to TRBJ2-7; D might be TRBD2 (6 bases). CDR3 length: 13 amino acids. Trimming took off 7 bases at V and 6 bases at J, with 16 bases between the two ends. The germline V gene encodes CDR1 LGHDT and CDR2 YNNKEL (reference sequence).

The rearrangement links TRBV20-1 to TRBJ2-7, with TRBD1 matching over 8 bases. Losses at the gene ends were 0 bases for V and 4 bases for J; bases not matched to a gene: 5. Germline V CDR1 and CDR2: DFQATT, SNEGSKA (reference sequence). This CDR3 is 14 amino acids long. CDR3 residues: CSAREGDRWYEQYF. CDR3 DNA: TGCAGTGCTAGAGAAGGGGACAGGTGGTACGAGCAGTACTTC.